This TCR beta chain was observed in a study of radiotherapy plus CTLA-4 blockade in lung cancer. General study results and limits: Radiotherapy plus ipilimumab was followed by expansion in blood of tumor-derived TCR clones.

Libraries were prepared by immunoSEQ multiplex PCR; TCRdb keeps only in-frame clonotypes and omits some of them. This sample has about 98,000 clones; 75% to 90% occur once, and the top ten carry approximately 3.4%. Trimming cost V 4 bases and J 6 bases, with 16 bases left between them. The CDR3 has 14 amino acids. Germline-derived CDR1 and CDR2 are GTSNPN and SVGIG (reference sequence). Details on this clone: Antigen unknown.

This sequence was found in a human donor with non-small cell lung cancer who had a partial response to radiotherapy plus ipilimumab. The chain is built from TRBV30 and TRBJ1-3; D may be TRBD1 (5 bases). Sequenced here: peripheral blood, sampled from a patient treated with radiotherapy plus ipilimumab. The chain's CDR3 is CAWNGGMHINTIYF. In DNA, the CDR3 is TGTGCCTGGAACGGGGGGATGCACATAAACACCATATATTTT.